These T cell receptor beta chains were read from a single sample in a study of T cells in Graves' hyperthyroidism and ophthalmopathy. Via MiXCR, TCRdb re-called the multiplex PCR reads, giving one row per CDR3 protein. The sample yields under 350,000 distinct CDR3 sequences, 18% seen once. The sequencing sample was made of blood. Receptor source: a woman aged 45-59 years with Graves' hyperthyroidism. Both conserved end residues are part of each CDR3. A D gene is named only where the DNA matches it firmly. Not all rows give a size; the values are once, few, many and, for expanded clones, a class.

J: TRBJ1-2
D: -
size: many
length: 13
V: TRBV6-1
DNA: TGTGCCAGCAGTGAAACCGGGGACTATGGCTACACCTTC
CDR3: CASSETGDYGYTF

J: TRBJ1-2
D: -
size: -
length: 13
V: TRBV30
DNA: TGTGCCTGGAAGCGATACCCCGAAGCTGTTGACACCTTC
CDR3: CAWKRYPEAVDTF

J: TRBJ1-2
D: TRBD1
size: few
length: 15
V: TRBV5-1
DNA: TGCGCCAGCAGCTGGACCGGGACAGGGGCCTATGGCTACACCTTC
CDR3: CASSWTGTGAYGYTF

J: TRBJ2-5
D: TRBD1
size: -
length: 15
V: TRBV7-3
DNA: TGTGCCAGCAGCCCATCCGGGACAGGGTATGAGACCCAGTACTTC
CDR3: CASSPSGTGYETQYF

J: TRBJ1-1
D: -
size: many
length: 16
V: TRBV5-1
DNA: TGCGCCAGCAGTCGCCCACTTACAGGACTGAACACTGAAGCTTTCTTT
CDR3: CASSRPLTGLNTEAFF

J: TRBJ1-4
D: TRBD1
size: few
length: 15
V: TRBV5-1
DNA: TGCGCCAGCAGCGGCCGGGGGGACAGGAATGAAAAACTGTTTTTT
CDR3: CASSGRGDRNEKLFF

J: TRBJ2-2
D: -
size: -
length: 17
V: TRBV19
DNA: TGTGCCAGTAGCCGCGGGGCCGGGCAGGGATACACCGGGGAGCTGTTTTTT
CDR3: CASSRGAGQGYTGELFF

J: TRBJ2-3
D: -
size: many
length: 14
V: TRBV18
DNA: TGTGCCAGCTCACCGAGTCAGAATTCAGATACGCAGTATTTT
CDR3: CASSPSQNSDTQYF

J: TRBJ2-3
D: -
size: many
length: 16
V: TRBV27
DNA: TGTGCCAGCAGGACGAGGGGTAGGGATGGCACAGATACGCAGTATTTT
CDR3: CASRTRGRDGTDTQYF

J: TRBJ2-1
D: TRBD1
size: many
length: 12
V: TRBV29-1
DNA: TGCAGCGTGACAGGGGCCTACAATGAGCAGTTCTTC
CDR3: CSVTGAYNEQFF

J: TRBJ2-3
D: -
size: -
length: 16
V: TRBV5-1
DNA: TGCGCCAGCAGCTTGGCCGCGAGCCTTAGCACAGATACGCAGTATTTT
CDR3: CASSLAASLSTDTQYF

J: TRBJ1-1
D: TRBD1
size: -
length: 18
V: TRBV7-7
DNA: TGTGCTAGCAGCGCATGCGGGTTGCAGGGGCAGGGGGGCACTGAAGCTTTCTTT
CDR3: CASSACGLQGQGGTEAFF

J: TRBJ1-6
D: -
size: many
length: 13
V: TRBV2
DNA: TGTGCCAGCACAGGGGAATATAATTCACCCCTCCACTTT
CDR3: CASTGEYNSPLHF

J: TRBJ1-1
D: -
size: -
length: 14
V: TRBV24-1
DNA: TGTGCCACCAGTGACGATGGGAGAATGGGGGCCGCTTTCTTT
CDR3: CATSDDGRMGAAFF

J: TRBJ1-2
D: -
size: -
length: 11
V: TRBV28
DNA: TGTGCCAGCAGTTCCCTATCCGGCTACACCTTC
CDR3: CASSSLSGYTF

J: TRBJ1-1
D: -
size: -
length: 13
V: TRBV30
DNA: TGTGCCTGGAGTGGACACTTGAACACTGAAGCTTTCTTT
CDR3: CAWSGHLNTEAFF

J: TRBJ1-1
D: -
size: many
length: 13
V: TRBV3-1
DNA: TGTGCCAGCAGCGTAGACAGACTCACTGAAGCTTTCTTT
CDR3: CASSVDRLTEAFF

J: TRBJ1-5
D: TRBD1
size: many
length: 15
V: TRBV18
DNA: TGTGCCAGCTCGCCAGGGGGCGGTTACGGTCAGCCCCAGCATTTT
CDR3: CASSPGGGYGQPQHF

J: TRBJ1-4
D: -
size: many
length: 12
V: TRBV3-1
DNA: TGTGCCAGCAGCCAAGGTCAGGAAAAACTGTTTTTT
CDR3: CASSQGQEKLFF

J: TRBJ2-7
D: -
size: many
length: 14
V: TRBV20-1
DNA: TGCAGTGCTGCTCTAGCGCCCAGCTCCTACGAGCAGTACTTC
CDR3: CSAALAPSSYEQYF

J: TRBJ2-4
D: TRBD2
size: few
length: 15
V: TRBV11-2
DNA: TGTGCCAGCAGCTTCCTAGCGGCCCTAGGGAACATTCAGTACTTC
CDR3: CASSFLAALGNIQYF

J: TRBJ2-1
D: TRBD1
size: -
length: 14
V: TRBV24-1
DNA: TGTGCCATCTCAGGGACAGGGGCTGGTAATGAGCAGTTCTTC
CDR3: CAISGTGAGNEQFF

J: TRBJ2-5
D: -
size: -
length: 14
V: TRBV20-1
DNA: TGCAGTGCTGCCTCCAACCCGCCACAAGAGACCCAGTACTTC
CDR3: CSAASNPPQETQYF

J: TRBJ2-7
D: -
size: -
length: 14
V: TRBV7-2
DNA: TGTGCCAGCAGCTTATCCCCCGGGAGTTACGAGCAGTACTTC
CDR3: CASSLSPGSYEQYF

J: TRBJ2-5
D: TRBD1
size: many
length: 16
V: TRBV2
DNA: TGTGCCAGCAGTGGCGGCCGGACAGGGGCGGACGAGACCCAGTACTTC
CDR3: CASSGGRTGADETQYF

J: TRBJ1-2
D: TRBD1
size: few
length: 13
V: TRBV6-1
DNA: TGTGCCAGCAGTAATAACAGGGGTGATGGCTACACCTTC
CDR3: CASSNNRGDGYTF

J: TRBJ2-3
D: -
size: few
length: 15
V: TRBV3-1
DNA: TGTGCCAGCAGCCAAGATTGGGGAACGCGCGATACGCAGTATTTT
CDR3: CASSQDWGTRDTQYF

J: TRBJ2-1
D: -
size: few
length: 13
V: TRBV19
DNA: TGTGCCAGTAGCCCCCATAGCGAGAATGAGCAGTTCTTC
CDR3: CASSPHSENEQFF

J: TRBJ2-1
D: -
size: -
length: 13
V: TRBV10-3
DNA: TGTGCCGTCCGGGACTCGAGGTACAATGAGCAGTTCTTC
CDR3: CAVRDSRYNEQFF

J: TRBJ2-3
D: -
size: -
length: 15
V: TRBV13
DNA: TGTGCCAGCAGCTTAGTCGCGTCGGGGGCAGATACGCAGTATTTT
CDR3: CASSLVASGADTQYF

J: TRBJ2-3
D: -
size: few
length: 14
V: TRBV20-1
DNA: TGCAGTGCCCGCCCGAATGCAGTTACAGATACGCAGTATTTT
CDR3: CSARPNAVTDTQYF

J: TRBJ2-1
D: -
size: few
length: 16
V: TRBV5-1
DNA: TGCGCCAGCAGCTTGTTCTCGGAGGGCCCCTACAATGAGCAGTTCTTC
CDR3: CASSLFSEGPYNEQFF

J: TRBJ2-7
D: TRBD2
size: few
length: 13
V: TRBV6-6
DNA: TGTGCCAGCAGTTACGTTAGCGGGTACGAGCAGTACTTC
CDR3: CASSYVSGYEQYF

J: TRBJ1-1
D: -
size: many
length: 14
V: TRBV3-1
DNA: TGTGCCAGCAGCCAGGGAATGGCTAGCACTGAAGCTTTCTTT
CDR3: CASSQGMASTEAFF